These T cell receptor beta chains were read from a single sample in a study of cytomegalovirus exposure and HLA in healthy donors. Only in-frame clones appear in the TCRdb table, and some are missing; sequencing was by immunoSEQ multiplex PCR. The sample holds some 160,000 clones, almost 80% seen once. The sample comprised PBMCs. These receptors originate from a male donor in good health and CMV-seronegative. Each CDR3 is given with its conserved first and last residue. D genes are given only for firm matches. A clone size is listed for some rows: how often the clone was seen (once, few, many), or a class if it is expanded.

size	J	V	D	DNA	CDR3
.	TRBJ1-3	TRBV7-2	.	TGTGCCAGCAGCTTACCGGGGGTAGGCGGAAACACCATATATTTT	CASSLPGVGGNTIYF
once	TRBJ1-1	TRBV9	.	TGTGCCAGCAGCCCACTCACTGAAGCTTTCTTT	CASSPLTEAFF
.	TRBJ2-5	TRBV9	.	TGTGCCAGCAGCGTAGAGGCGGGGATAGAGACCCAGTACTTC	CASSVEAGIETQYF
.	TRBJ2-7	TRBV6-5	.	TGTGCCAGCAGTTACGAACAGAATGCCTACGAGCAGTACTTC	CASSYEQNAYEQYF
.	TRBJ1-1	TRBV5-6	.	TGTGCCAGCAGCTTGGGGCAGGGCGTGTTGGCTTTCTTT	CASSLGQGVLAFF
.	TRBJ2-7	TRBV27	.	TGTGCCAGCAGTTTTCTAGCGCGTTACTCCTACGAGCAGTACTTC	CASSFLARYSYEQYF
.	TRBJ2-1	TRBV5-4	.	TGTGCCAGCAGCCCCCCGTGGGGCGGTTCTAACAATGAGCAGTTCTTC	CASSPPWGGSNNEQFF
.	TRBJ2-5	TRBV5-1	.	TGCGCCAGCAGCCAAGCGACAGGTCGCGCCTTGGAGACCCAGTACTTC	CASSQATGRALETQYF
.	TRBJ2-5	TRBV6-1	TRBD1	TGTGCCAGCAGTGTTCAGACAGGGCTGCAAGAGACCCAGTACTTC	CASSVQTGLQETQYF
.	TRBJ2-1	TRBV7-9	.	TGTGCCAGCAGCCTACTAGATCAGGAGCAGTTCTTC	CASSLLDQEQFF
.	TRBJ1-2	TRBV28	.	TGTGCCAGCAGTTCCACCCTATATGGCTACACCTTC	CASSSTLYGYTF
.	TRBJ2-7	TRBV5-1	TRBD1	TGCGCCAGCAGCCTTGCCCGGGACAGGAGCAGTTTCGAGCAGTACTTC	CASSLARDRSSFEQYF
.	TRBJ1-2	TRBV28	.	TGTGCCAGCAGGCTGCCGAATACATATGGCTACACCTTC	CASRLPNTYGYTF
.	TRBJ2-5	TRBV11-2	TRBD2	TGTGCCAGCAGCTTAGGACTAGCGGGGACCCAGTACTTC	CASSLGLAGTQYF
.	TRBJ1-4	TRBV9	TRBD1	TGTGCCAGCAGCGTAGCGCCAGGGGGCGCAGGTAATGAAAAACTGTTTTTT	CASSVAPGGAGNEKLFF
few	TRBJ1-4	TRBV6-5	.	TGTGCCAGCAGTTATAGGAAACAGGTTCGAGTTGAAAAACTGTTTTTT	CASSYRKQVRVEKLFF
.	TRBJ1-2	TRBV28	.	TGTGCCAGCAGTTTAGGTGGGGCGTATGGCTACACCTTC	CASSLGGAYGYTF
.	TRBJ1-2	TRBV10-3	.	TGTGCCACTTCCCCCGGGTCGGACTATGGCTACACCTTC	CATSPGSDYGYTF
once	TRBJ2-7	TRBV30	.	TGTGCCTGGGGACAGTCCTACGAGCAGTACTTC	CAWGQSYEQYF
.	TRBJ2-3	TRBV7-6	TRBD2	TGTGCCAGCAGCTTAAACGGGGCGGGGGGGCGCACAGATACGCAGTATTTT	CASSLNGAGGRTDTQYF
.	TRBJ2-3	TRBV5-1	.	TGCGCCAGCAGCTTGGTGTTATCTAAACGCACAGATACGCAGTATTTT	CASSLVLSKRTDTQYF
.	TRBJ1-5	TRBV6-1	.	TGTGCCAGCAGTGAAGCGGGAGGGGGTCACCAGCCCCAGCATTTT	CASSEAGGGHQPQHF
once	TRBJ2-7	TRBV9	TRBD1	TGTGCCAGCTCGCGAGAGGGGGCATCCTACGAGCAGTACTTC	CASSREGASYEQYF
.	TRBJ2-5	TRBV4-1	TRBD2	TGCGCCAGCAGCCAACATCTTGGAGCGGGGGGGACAGAGACCCAGTACTTC	CASSQHLGAGGTETQYF
.	TRBJ2-7	TRBV7-9	TRBD2	TGTGCCAGCAGCTTTATAGCGGGTTCCTACGAGCAGTACTTC	CASSFIAGSYEQYF
.	TRBJ2-3	TRBV19	TRBD2	TGTGCCAGTAGTATGATTGAGCGGGGGGACACAGATACGCAGTATTTT	CASSMIERGDTDTQYF
.	TRBJ1-3	TRBV7-9	TRBD1	TGTGCCAGCAGCCTCCACCCGGGACAGGAGCTTTCTGGAAACACCATATATTTT	CASSLHPGQELSGNTIYF
.	TRBJ1-5	TRBV6-6	.	TGTGCCAGCAGCCCCGGGACACCTAACAATCAGCCCCAGCATTTT	CASSPGTPNNQPQHF
.	TRBJ2-1	TRBV7-2	TRBD2	TGTGCCAGCAGCCCTCGGACTAGCGGCAACAATGAGCAGTTCTTC	CASSPRTSGNNEQFF
.	TRBJ1-1	TRBV2	TRBD1	TGTGCCAGCAGATGGACAGGGGGCAACACTGAAGCTTTCTTT	CASRWTGGNTEAFF
.	TRBJ2-5	TRBV5-4	.	TGTGCCAGCAGCGTTACAGAGCAAGAGACCCAGTACTTC	CASSVTEQETQYF
few	TRBJ2-1	TRBV28	TRBD2	TGTGCCAGCAGTTCCTCAGCGGGGGGCTCCTACAATGAGCAGTTCTTC	CASSSSAGGSYNEQFF
few	TRBJ2-7	TRBV9	.	TGTGCCAGCAGCGTTGGTTTCGTATTAGCCGAGCAGTACTTC	CASSVGFVLAEQYF
.	TRBJ1-1	TRBV10-3	.	TGTGCCATCAGGAACAGGGAGGGTCACACTGAAGCTTTCTTT	CAIRNREGHTEAFF
.	TRBJ2-3	TRBV7-2	.	TGTGCCAGCAGCCCCAGCGTCGCCAGCACAGATACGCAGTATTTT	CASSPSVASTDTQYF
.	TRBJ2-1	TRBV5-1	TRBD1	TGCGCCAGCAGTGCCCCCCGGACAGGGGCAAACAATGAGCAGTTCTTC	CASSAPRTGANNEQFF
.	TRBJ1-1	TRBV18	TRBD1	TGTGCCAGCTCACCCGCGGACAGGGAGAACACTGAAGCTTTCTTT	CASSPADRENTEAFF
.	TRBJ1-1	TRBV19	TRBD1	TGTGCCAGTAGTATAGGTCGTCCGGGACAGGGAGAAGCTTTCTTT	CASSIGRPGQGEAFF
.	TRBJ1-3	TRBV9	TRBD1	TGTGCCAGCAGCCCCCGACAGGGGTTGAGCTCTGGAAACACCATATATTTT	CASSPRQGLSSGNTIYF
once	TRBJ2-7	TRBV4-3	TRBD2	TGCGCCAGCAGCCAAACCCCCCTAGCGGGAGGGCCTGGGGAGCAGTACTTC	CASSQTPLAGGPGEQYF
.	TRBJ2-5	TRBV28	.	TGTGCCAGCACCCCCGTGTGGCAGCAAGAGACCCAGTACTTC	CASTPVWQQETQYF
once	TRBJ2-7	TRBV6-1	.	TGTGCCAGCAGTGACCTCTACGAGCAGTACTTC	CASSDLYEQYF
.	TRBJ1-5	TRBV7-9	TRBD1	TGTGCCAGCAGCTATTGGGGGGGGACAGGGTCAAATCAGCCCCAGCATTTT	CASSYWGGTGSNQPQHF
.	TRBJ2-2	TRBV27	TRBD1	TGTGCCAGCACCTGGGACAGGACTGACACCGGGGAGCTGTTTTTT	CASTWDRTDTGELFF
.	TRBJ2-1	TRBV4-3	.	TGCGCCAGCAGCCAGGGGAGCTCCTACAATGAGCAGTTCTTC	CASSQGSSYNEQFF
once	TRBJ2-1	TRBV10-3	TRBD2	TGTGCCACTCTGCTAGCGGGACAAAATGAGCAGTTCTTC	CATLLAGQNEQFF
once	TRBJ2-7	TRBV11-2	TRBD1	TGTGCCAGCAGCCTCCGGGACAGGGGGCACGAGCAGTACTTC	CASSLRDRGHEQYF
.	TRBJ2-3	TRBV7-9	.	TGTGCCAGCAGCTTAGTTCCAGGGACTCCTAGCACAGATACGCAGTATTTT	CASSLVPGTPSTDTQYF
.	TRBJ1-6	TRBV14	TRBD1	TGTGCCAGCAGCCAAGGCCCTACAGGGGGCTCCTATAATTCACCCCTCCACTTT	CASSQGPTGGSYNSPLHF
.	TRBJ2-7	TRBV11-3	TRBD2	TGTGCCAGCAGCTTGACTAGCGGTTCCTACGAGCAGTACTTC	CASSLTSGSYEQYF
.	TRBJ1-2	TRBV30	.	TGTGCCTGGAGTGTAGTGGTAGGGAGTCCGGGAGGCTACACCTTC	CAWSVVVGSPGGYTF
.	TRBJ1-1	TRBV28	TRBD1	TGTGCCAGCAGTGTACCAGGGGGCACTGAAGCTTTCTTT	CASSVPGGTEAFF
.	TRBJ1-1	TRBV19	TRBD1	TGTGCCAGTAGCGGGACAGGGTGGAATGAAGCTTTCTTT	CASSGTGWNEAFF